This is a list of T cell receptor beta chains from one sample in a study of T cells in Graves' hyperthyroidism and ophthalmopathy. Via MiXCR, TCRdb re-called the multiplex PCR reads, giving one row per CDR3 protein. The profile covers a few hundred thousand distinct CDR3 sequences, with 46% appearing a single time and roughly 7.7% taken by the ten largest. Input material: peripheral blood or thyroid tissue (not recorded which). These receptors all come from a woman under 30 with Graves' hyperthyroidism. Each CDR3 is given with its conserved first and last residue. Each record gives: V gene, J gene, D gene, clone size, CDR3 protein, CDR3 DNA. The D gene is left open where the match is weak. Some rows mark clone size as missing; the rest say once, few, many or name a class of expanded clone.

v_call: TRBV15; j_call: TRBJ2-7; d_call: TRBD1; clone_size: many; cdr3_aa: CATSSRTGIAVSYEQYF; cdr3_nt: TGTGCCACCAGCTCCCGGACAGGTATTGCAGTATCCTACGAGCAGTACTTC
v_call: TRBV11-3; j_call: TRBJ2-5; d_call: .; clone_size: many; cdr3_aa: CASTPGTEETQYF; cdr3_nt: TGTGCCAGTACTCCGGGTACTGAAGAGACCCAGTACTTC
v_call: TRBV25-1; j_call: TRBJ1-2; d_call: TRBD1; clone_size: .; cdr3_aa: CASRDRGPEDYGYTF; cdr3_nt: TGTGCCAGCAGGGACAGGGGGCCGGAGGACTATGGCTACACCTTC
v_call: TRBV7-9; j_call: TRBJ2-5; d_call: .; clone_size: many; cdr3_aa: CASSLVDGKETQYF; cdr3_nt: TGTGCCAGCAGCTTAGTTGATGGGAAAGAGACCCAGTACTTC
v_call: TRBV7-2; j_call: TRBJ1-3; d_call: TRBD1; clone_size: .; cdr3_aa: CASSQVDRAGSTIYF; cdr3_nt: TGCGCCAGCAGCCAAGTAGACAGGGCAGGAAGCACCATATATTTT
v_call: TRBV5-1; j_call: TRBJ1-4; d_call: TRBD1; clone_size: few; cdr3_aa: CASSLDGQGGEKLFF; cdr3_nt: TGCGCCAGCAGCTTGGATGGACAGGGAGGTGAAAAACTGTTTTTT
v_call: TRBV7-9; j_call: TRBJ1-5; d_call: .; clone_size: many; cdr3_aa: CASSLTDDQPQHF; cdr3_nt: TGTGCCAGCAGCTTAACGGACGATCAGCCCCAGCATTTT
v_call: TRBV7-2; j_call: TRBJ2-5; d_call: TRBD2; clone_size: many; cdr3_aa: CASSLSGGRGQETQYF; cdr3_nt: TGTGCCAGCAGCTTATCTGGCGGGAGGGGCCAAGAGACCCAGTACTTC
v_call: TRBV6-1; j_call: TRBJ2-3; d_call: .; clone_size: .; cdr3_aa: CASSEEGGTQYF; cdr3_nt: TGTGCCAGCAGTGAAGAGGGCGGTACGCAGTATTTT
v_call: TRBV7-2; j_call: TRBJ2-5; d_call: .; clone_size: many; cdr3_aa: CASSPLGGEETQYF; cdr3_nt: TGTGCCAGCAGCCCCCTTGGCGGGGAAGAGACCCAGTACTTC
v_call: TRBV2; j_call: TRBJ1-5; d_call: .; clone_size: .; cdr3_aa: CASGGSREGNQPQHF; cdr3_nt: TGTGCCAGCGGGGGGAGCAGAGAGGGGAATCAGCCCCAGCATTTT
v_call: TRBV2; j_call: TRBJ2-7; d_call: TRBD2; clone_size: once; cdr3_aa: CASSWTSGRDYEQYF; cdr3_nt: TGTGCCAGCAGTTGGACTAGCGGGAGGGACTACGAGCAGTACTTC
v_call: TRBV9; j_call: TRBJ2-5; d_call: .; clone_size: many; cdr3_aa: CASSADLEGGTQYF; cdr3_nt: TGTGCCAGCAGCGCGGATCTAGAGGGGGGGACCCAGTACTTC
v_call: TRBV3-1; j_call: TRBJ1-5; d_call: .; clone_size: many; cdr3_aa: CASSHRGGQPQHF; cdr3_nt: TGTGCCAGCAGCCACAGGGGCGGTCAGCCCCAGCATTTT
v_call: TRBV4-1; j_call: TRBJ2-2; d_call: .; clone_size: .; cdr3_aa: CASSQVVIFLANTGELFF; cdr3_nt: TGCGCCAGCAGCCAAGTCGTCATCTTCCTCGCGAACACCGGGGAGCTGTTTTTT
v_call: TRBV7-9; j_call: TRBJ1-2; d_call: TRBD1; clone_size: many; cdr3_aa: CASSLTGTENYGYTF; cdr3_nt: TGTGCCAGCAGCTTAACCGGGACAGAGAACTATGGCTACACCTTC
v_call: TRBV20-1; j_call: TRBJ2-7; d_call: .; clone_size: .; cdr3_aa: CSATEGAGSSYEQYF; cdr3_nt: TGCAGTGCTACCGAAGGGGCGGGGTCGTCCTACGAGCAGTACTTC
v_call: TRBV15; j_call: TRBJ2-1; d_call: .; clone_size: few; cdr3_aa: CAIQPHPNEQFF; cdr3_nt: TGTGCCATCCAACCGCATCCCAATGAGCAGTTCTTC
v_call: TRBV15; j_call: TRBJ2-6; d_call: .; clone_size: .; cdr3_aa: CATSEQGNTEAF; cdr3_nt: TGTGCCACCAGTGAACAGGGCAACACTGAAGCTTTC
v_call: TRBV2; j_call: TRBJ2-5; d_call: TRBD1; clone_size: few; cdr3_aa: CASSHYEITAGTGVETQYF; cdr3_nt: TGTGCCAGCAGCCACTACGAAATAACGGCCGGGACAGGGGTAGAGACCCAGTACTTC
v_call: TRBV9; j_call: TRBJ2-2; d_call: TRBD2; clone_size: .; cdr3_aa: CASSLGTSGTHGELFF; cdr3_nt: TGTGCCAGCAGCCTCGGGACTAGCGGGACCCACGGGGAGCTGTTTTTT
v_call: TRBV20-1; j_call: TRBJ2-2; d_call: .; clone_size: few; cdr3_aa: CSARGPGLNTGELFF; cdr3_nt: TGCAGTGCTAGGGGGCCGGGACTTAACACCGGGGAGCTGTTTTTT
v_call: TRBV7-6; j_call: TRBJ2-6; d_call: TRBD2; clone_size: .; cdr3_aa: CASSLLAGGPGANVLTF; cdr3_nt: TGTGCCAGCAGCCTCCTGGCGGGAGGGCCTGGGGCCAACGTCCTGACTTTC
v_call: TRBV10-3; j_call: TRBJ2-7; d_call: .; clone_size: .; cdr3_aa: CAISDRAGKGHEQYF; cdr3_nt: TGTGCCATCAGTGACCGGGCAGGGAAAGGGCACGAGCAGTACTTC
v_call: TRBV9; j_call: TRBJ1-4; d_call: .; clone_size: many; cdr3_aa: CASSVGRPNEKLFF; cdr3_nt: TGTGCCAGCAGCGTAGGCAGGCCAAATGAAAAACTGTTTTTT
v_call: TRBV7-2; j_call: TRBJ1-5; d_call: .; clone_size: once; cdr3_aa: CASSSGTSGRRPYF; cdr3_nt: TGTGCCAGCAGCTCCGGGACTAGCGGGAGAAGGCCGTATTTT
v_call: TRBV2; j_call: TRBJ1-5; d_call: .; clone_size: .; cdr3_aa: CASKGGGHF; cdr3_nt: TGTGCCAGCAAGGGAGGGGGACATTTT
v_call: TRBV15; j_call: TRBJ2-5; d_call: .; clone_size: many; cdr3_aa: CATSSPLGPLQETQYF; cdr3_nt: TGTGCCACCAGCAGTCCCTTAGGGCCCCTCCAAGAGACCCAGTACTTC
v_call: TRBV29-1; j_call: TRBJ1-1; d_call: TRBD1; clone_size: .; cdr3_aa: CSLDRGAFTEAFF; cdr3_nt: TGCAGCTTGGACAGGGGCGCATTCACTGAAGCTTTCTTT
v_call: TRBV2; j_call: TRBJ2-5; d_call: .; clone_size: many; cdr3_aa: CASSGTPVFETQYF; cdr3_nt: TGTGCCAGCAGCGGGACACCGGTTTTTGAGACCCAGTACTTC
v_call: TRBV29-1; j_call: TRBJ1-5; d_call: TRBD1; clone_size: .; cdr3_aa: CSASQGAGGNQPQHF; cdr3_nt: TGCAGCGCTAGCCAGGGGGCAGGGGGCAATCAGCCCCAGCATTTT
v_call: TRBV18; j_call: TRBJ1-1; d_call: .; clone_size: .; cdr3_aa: CASSPRGFGEAFF; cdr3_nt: TGTGCCAGCTCACCACGGGGTTTCGGTGAAGCTTTCTTT
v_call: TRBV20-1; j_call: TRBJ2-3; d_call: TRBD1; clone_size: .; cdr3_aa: CSARDPSTGGEADTQYF; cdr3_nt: TGCAGTGCTAGAGATCCCTCGACAGGGGGCGAGGCAGATACGCAGTATTTT
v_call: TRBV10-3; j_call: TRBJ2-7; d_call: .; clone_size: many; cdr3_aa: CAISSQRGSYEQYF; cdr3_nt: TGTGCCATCAGTAGTCAGAGGGGCTCCTACGAGCAGTACTTC
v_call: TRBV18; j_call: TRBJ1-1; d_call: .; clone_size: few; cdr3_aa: CASSPSADTEAFF; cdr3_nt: TGTGCCAGCTCACCATCCGCGGACACTGAAGCTTTCTTT
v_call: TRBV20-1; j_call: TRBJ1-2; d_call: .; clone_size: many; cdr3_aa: CSAPWEGWGYTF; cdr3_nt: TGCAGTGCTCCGTGGGAGGGGTGGGGCTACACCTTC
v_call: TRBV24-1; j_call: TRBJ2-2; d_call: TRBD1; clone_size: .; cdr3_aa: CATSDSTGMNTGELFF; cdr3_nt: TGTGCCACCAGTGACTCGACAGGGATGAACACCGGGGAGCTGTTTTTT
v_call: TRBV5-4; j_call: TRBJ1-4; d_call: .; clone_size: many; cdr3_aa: CASSFDISGEKLFF; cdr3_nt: TGTGCCAGCAGCTTTGACATAAGTGGGGAAAAACTGTTTTTT
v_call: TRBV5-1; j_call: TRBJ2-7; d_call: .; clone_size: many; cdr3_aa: CASSLGGWEHYEQYF; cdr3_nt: TGCGCCAGCAGCTTGGGAGGTTGGGAGCACTACGAGCAGTACTTC
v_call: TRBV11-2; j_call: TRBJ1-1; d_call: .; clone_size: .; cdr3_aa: CASSPKFGDGNTEAFF; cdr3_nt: TGTGCCAGCAGCCCCAAATTCGGGGACGGTAACACTGAAGCTTTCTTT
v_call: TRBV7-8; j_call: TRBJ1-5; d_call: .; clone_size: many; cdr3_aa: CASSFYGVGDNQPQHF; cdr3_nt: TGTGCCAGCAGCTTTTATGGGGTTGGGGACAATCAGCCCCAGCATTTT
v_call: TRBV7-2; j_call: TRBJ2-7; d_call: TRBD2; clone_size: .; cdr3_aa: CASSYSGRPPYEQYF; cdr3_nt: TGTGCCAGCAGCTATAGCGGGAGGCCCCCCTACGAGCAGTACTTC
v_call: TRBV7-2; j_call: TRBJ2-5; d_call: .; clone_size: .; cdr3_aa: CASSVGAQETQYF; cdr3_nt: TGTGCCAGCAGCGTTGGGGCTCAAGAGACCCAGTACTTC